This entry is about one TCR beta chain. Its target is not known. One end of the junction is discordant with germline, which a read error may explain. Other nucleotide sequences in the sample specify the same CDR3. The PCR used 60 Vbeta and 13 Jbeta primers. The protocol was immunoSEQ multiplex PCR, while the TCRdb copy is restricted to in-frame clones and leaves out a portion. Seen here are fewer than 150,000 clones, around 85% observed once, and the top ten hold under 4.5%. This sample is part of a study of cytomegalovirus exposure and HLA in healthy donors. Regarding the study as a whole: The number of N-insertions in an Asian-associated ancestry cluster was reportedly below the approximately 600-donor mean in a later analysis. In a later analysis, at a false discovery rate of 0.05, 17,000 or so TCR beta sequences matched HLA alleles. An assumption of roughly uniform sequencing depth across donors underlay the presence/absence analyses. Rare TCR sequences predominated, though certain public TCRs were found in many donors.

From germline, CDR1 is SGHDT and CDR2 YYEEEE. The CDR3 spans 18 residues. This clonotype was sampled from a man aged 35 to 55 in good health and CMV-seropositive. The specimen was PBMCs. The J gene is TRBJ1-1, the V gene TRBV5-6, with D perhaps matching TRBD1 (6 bases). The CDR3 spells CASSSDILMRGPNTEAFF. The CDR3 DNA sequence: TGTGCCAGCAGCTCTGACATCCTCATGCGGGGGCCGAACACCGAAGCTTTCTTT.